The clone carrying this TCR beta chain has a count of ten or more. Its antigen is undetermined. This specimen belongs to a study of T cells in Graves' hyperthyroidism and ophthalmopathy. Study-level background: The blood sample was taken at first diagnosis, before treatment began. Study results and caveats: Ophthalmopathy was model-predicted a median about 6.9 months pre-onset.

Researchers amplified the TCR beta CDR3 regions from RNA transcripts. The TCR CDR3 was amplified in a first-round RT-PCR using the HTBI primer set. TCRdb reprocessed the multiplex PCR reads with MiXCR, giving one entry per CDR3 protein. The sample shows roughly 170,000 distinct CDR3 sequences, around 8.9% of them seen only once. The V end lost 2 bases, the J end lost 2 bases, and 4 bases lay between the germline ends. The CDR3 is 13 residues long. Germline V gives CDR1 MNHNS, CDR2 SASEGT. This TCR derives from a woman aged 18-30 years with Graves' hyperthyroidism that later progressed to Graves' ophthalmopathy. This chain uses TRBV6-1 with TRBJ1-5; D unresolved. Sample: blood. CDR3 region: CASSEHRNQPQHF. CDR3 in DNA: TGTGCCAGCAGTGAACATCGCAATCAGCCCCAGCATTTT.